This T cell receptor beta chain was observed in a study of blood T cell repertoires in COVID-19. Study information: The origin of the acute and convalescent COVID-19 samples was the United States, Italy and Spain. T cells, B-cell-depleted T cells, or PBMCs supplied cDNA or gDNA.

Original analysis: Researchers report that nucleated cell counts were estimated from reference gene primer amplification. Only in-frame clones appear in the TCRdb table, and some are missing; sequencing was by immunoSEQ multiplex PCR. V and J calls and clone size are as listed in that table; D and trimming were resolved from the DNA. The sample consists of a few hundred thousand clones, 85% of them appearing once. The germline gives CDR1 MNHEY, CDR2 SVGAGI. This CDR3 spans 15 amino acids. V was shortened by 4 bases and J by 4 bases, with 11 bases between the two germline ends. The chain combines TRBV6-5 with TRBJ1-6, with D unclear. This TCR was recovered from a young woman with acute or convalescent COVID-19. The sequenced material came from peripheral blood. Here the CDR3 DNA reads TGTGCCAGCAGTTTAGCTCAGAATTATAATTCACCCCTCCACTTT. Translating gives CASSLAQNYNSPLHF.